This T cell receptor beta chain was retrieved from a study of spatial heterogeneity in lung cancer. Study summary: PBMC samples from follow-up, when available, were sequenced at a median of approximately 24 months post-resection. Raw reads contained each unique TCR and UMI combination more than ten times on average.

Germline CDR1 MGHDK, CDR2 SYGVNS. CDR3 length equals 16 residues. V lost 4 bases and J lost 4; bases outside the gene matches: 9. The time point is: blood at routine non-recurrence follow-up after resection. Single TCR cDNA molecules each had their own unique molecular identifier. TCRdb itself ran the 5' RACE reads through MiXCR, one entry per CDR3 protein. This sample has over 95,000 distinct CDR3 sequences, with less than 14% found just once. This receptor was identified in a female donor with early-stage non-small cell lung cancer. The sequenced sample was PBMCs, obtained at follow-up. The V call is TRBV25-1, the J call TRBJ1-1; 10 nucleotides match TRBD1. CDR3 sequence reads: CASSASPGTGVTEAFF. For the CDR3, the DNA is TGTGCCAGCAGTGCCTCTCCGGGGACAGGGGTCACTGAAGCTTTCTTT.